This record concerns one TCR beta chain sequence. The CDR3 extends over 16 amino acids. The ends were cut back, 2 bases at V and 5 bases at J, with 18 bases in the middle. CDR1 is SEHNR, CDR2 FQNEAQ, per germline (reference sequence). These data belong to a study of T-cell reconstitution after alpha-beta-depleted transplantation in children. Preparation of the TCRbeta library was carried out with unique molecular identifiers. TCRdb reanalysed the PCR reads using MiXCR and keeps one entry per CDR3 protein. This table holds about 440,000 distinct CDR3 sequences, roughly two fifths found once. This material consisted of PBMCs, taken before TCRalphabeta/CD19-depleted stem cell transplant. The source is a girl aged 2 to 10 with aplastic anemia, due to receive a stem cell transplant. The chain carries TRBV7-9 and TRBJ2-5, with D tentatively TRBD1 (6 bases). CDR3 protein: CASSLRDTAFGETQYF. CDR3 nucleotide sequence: TGTGCCAGCAGCTTAAGGGACACGGCGTTCGGCGAGACCCAGTACTTC.